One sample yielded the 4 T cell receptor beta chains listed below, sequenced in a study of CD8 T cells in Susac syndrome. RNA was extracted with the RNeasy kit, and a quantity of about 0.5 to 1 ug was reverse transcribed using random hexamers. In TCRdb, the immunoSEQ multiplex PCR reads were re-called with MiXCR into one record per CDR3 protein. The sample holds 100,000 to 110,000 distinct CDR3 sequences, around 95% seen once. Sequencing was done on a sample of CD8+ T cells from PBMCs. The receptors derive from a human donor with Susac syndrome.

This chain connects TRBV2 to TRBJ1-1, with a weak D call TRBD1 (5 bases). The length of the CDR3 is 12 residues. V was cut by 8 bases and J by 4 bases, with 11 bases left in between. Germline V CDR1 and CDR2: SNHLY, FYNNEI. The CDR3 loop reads CASDRTSTEAFF. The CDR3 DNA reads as TGTGCCAGCGATAGGACATCCACTGAAGCTTTCTTT.

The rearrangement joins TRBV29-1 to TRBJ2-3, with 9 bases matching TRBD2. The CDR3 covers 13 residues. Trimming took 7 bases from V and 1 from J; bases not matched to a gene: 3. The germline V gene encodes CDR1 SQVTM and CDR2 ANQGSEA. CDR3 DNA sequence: TGCAGCGGGATAGCGGGGGGCACAGATACGCAGTATTTT. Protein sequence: CSGIAGGTDTQYF.

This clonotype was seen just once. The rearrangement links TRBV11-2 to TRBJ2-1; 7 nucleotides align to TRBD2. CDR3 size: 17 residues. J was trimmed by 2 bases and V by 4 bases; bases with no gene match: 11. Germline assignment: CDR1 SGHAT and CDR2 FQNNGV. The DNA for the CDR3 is TGTGCCAGCAGCTCTGCCGGGGGGAAAGGGACCTACAATGAGCAGTTCTTC. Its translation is CASSSAGGKGTYNEQFF.

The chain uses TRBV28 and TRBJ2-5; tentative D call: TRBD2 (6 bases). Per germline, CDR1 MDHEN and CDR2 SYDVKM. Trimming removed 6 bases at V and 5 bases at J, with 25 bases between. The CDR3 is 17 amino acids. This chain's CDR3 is CASSSRPSSQGGETQYF. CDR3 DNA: TGTGCCAGCAGCTCCCGGCCGTCCTCTCAAGGAGGGGAGACCCAGTACTTC.